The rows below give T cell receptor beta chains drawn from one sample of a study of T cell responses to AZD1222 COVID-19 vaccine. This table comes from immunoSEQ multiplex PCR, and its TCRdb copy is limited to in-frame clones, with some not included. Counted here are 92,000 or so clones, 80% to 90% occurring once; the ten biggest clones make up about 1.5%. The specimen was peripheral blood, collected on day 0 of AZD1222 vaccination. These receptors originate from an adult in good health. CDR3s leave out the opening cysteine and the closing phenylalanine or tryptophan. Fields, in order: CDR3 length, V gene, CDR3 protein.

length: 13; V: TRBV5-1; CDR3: ASSPIPGEGNEAF
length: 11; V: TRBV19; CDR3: ASTVQGNTEAF
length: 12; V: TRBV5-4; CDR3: ASSTQQGVAGYT
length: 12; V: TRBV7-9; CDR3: ASSLGQNTGELF
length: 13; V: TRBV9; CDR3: ASSVGGTTNEKLF
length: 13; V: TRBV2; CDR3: ASSQLGQGGETQY
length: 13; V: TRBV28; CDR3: ASSFLTGGGEKLF
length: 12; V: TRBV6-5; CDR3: ASSYSQGTDTQY
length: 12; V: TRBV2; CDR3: ASTERQFNEKLF
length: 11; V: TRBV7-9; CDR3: ASSLGGRSEAF
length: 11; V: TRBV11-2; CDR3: ASSFGHNTEAF
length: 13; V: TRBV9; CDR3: ASSPPSGDYNEQF
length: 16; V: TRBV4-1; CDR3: ASSQPTGTGRGYGEAF
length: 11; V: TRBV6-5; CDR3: ATRQSSGNTIY
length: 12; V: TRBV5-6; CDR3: ASSSGLAGGRQY
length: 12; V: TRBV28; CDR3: ASSLLGGGGGYT
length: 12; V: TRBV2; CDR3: ASSGSGNYNEQF
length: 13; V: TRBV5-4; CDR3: ASSLATGGETEAF
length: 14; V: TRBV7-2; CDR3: ASSLGKAGGTGELF